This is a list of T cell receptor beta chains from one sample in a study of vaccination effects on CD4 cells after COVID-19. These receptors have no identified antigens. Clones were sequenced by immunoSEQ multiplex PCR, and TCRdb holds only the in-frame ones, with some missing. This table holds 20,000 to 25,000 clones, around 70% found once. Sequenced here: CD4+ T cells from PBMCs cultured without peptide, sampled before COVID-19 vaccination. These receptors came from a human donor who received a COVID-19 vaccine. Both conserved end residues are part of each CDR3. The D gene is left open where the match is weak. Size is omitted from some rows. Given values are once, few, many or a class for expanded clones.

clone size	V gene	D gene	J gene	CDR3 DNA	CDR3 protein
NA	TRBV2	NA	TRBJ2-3	TGTGCCAGCAGTGTCGGCGCAGGCAGTTCCACAGATACGCAGTATTTT	CASSVGAGSSTDTQYF
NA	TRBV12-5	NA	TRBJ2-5	TGTGCTAGTGGTCCCCCCTCGATCCAAGAGACCCAGTACTTC	CASGPPSIQETQYF
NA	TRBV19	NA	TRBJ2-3	TGTGCCAGTAGGGGGCAGGGCAGGGATACGCAGTATTTT	CASRGQGRDTQYF
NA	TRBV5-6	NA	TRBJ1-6	TGTGCCAGCAGCTTGTCCTTTCGAGGCGAATATGGTTCACCCCTCCACTTT	CASSLSFRGEYGSPLHF
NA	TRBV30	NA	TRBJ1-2	TGTGCCTTATCTTACGACGGGAACTATGGCTACACCTTC	CALSYDGNYGYTF
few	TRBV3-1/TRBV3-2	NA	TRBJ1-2	TGTGCCAGCAGCCAAGACCTACAGGGTCGGGTCTATGGCTACACCTTC	CASSQDLQGRVYGYTF
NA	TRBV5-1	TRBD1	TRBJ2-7	TGCGCCAGCTCCATCGGACAGGGTGGCTACGAGCAGTACTTC	CASSIGQGGYEQYF
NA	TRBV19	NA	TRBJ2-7	TGTGCCAGTAGTATTGGCGTAGGCCCCTACGAGCAGTACTTC	CASSIGVGPYEQYF
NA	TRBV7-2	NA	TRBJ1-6	TGTGCCAGCAGCTCGATCGGGTATTCGCGGAATTCACCCCTCCACTTT	CASSSIGYSRNSPLHF
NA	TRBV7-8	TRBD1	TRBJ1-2	TGTGCCAGCGTCAAGGGGGCAGGGGTTCCCTATGGCTACACCTTC	CASVKGAGVPYGYTF
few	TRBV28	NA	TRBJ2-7	TGTGCCAGCAGTGGGCATCAGGACTGGGGACCCTACGAGCAGTACTTC	CASSGHQDWGPYEQYF
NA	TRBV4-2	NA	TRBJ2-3	TGTGCCAGCAGCCAAGATGTGAGGGGGGCAAGCACAGATACGCAGTATTTT	CASSQDVRGASTDTQYF
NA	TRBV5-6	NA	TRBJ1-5	TGTGCCAGCAGCTCAACAGCCGGGACACGGGTACAGCCCCAGCATTTT	CASSSTAGTRVQPQHF
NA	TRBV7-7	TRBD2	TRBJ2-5	TGTGCTAGCAGCTTGCTAGCGGGGGTTGGGGAGACCCAGTACTTC	CASSLLAGVGETQYF
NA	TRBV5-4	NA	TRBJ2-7	TGTGCCAGCAGCTCCGGACACGACGAGCAGTACTTC	CASSSGHDEQYF
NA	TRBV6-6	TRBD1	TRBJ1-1	TGTGCCAGCGGCCCGGGACAGAAGAACACTGAAGCTTTCTTT	CASGPGQKNTEAFF
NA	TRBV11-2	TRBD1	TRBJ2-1	TGTGCCAGCAGCTACGGACAGGGGGCTTTAGATGAGCAGTTCTTC	CASSYGQGALDEQFF
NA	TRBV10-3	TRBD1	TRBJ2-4	TGTGCCATCAGTGAGGGACAGGGAGTAAACATTCAGTACTTC	CAISEGQGVNIQYF
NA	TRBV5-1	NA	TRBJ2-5	TGCGCCAGCAGCTTAGGGGGACAAGAGACCCAGTACTTC	CASSLGGQETQYF
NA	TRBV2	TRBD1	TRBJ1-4	TGTGCCAGGGGACAGGGGAATGAAAAACTGTTTTTT	CARGQGNEKLFF
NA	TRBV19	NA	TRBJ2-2	TGTGCCAGTACCCCAGGGAGACAGATAACCGGGGAGCTGTTTTTT	CASTPGRQITGELFF
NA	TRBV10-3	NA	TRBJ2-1	TGTGCCTCCGGCACCCCTACAGTGTGGGATGAGCAGTTCTTC	CASGTPTVWDEQFF
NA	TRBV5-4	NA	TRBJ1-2	TGTGCCAGCAGCTCCGGGTCAGGTTTGAACTATGGCTACACCTTC	CASSSGSGLNYGYTF
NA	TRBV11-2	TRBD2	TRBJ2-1	TGTGCCAGCAGCTTGGCCGGGACTACCTTTTACAATGAGCAGTTCTTC	CASSLAGTTFYNEQFF
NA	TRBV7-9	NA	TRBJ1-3	TGTGCCAGCAGCCGACCCCCAAACGGGATGACTGGAAACACCATATATTTT	CASSRPPNGMTGNTIYF
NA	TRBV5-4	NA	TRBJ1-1	TGTGCCAGCAGCCCCTGGGCGGGGGCTGAAGCTTTCTTT	CASSPWAGAEAFF
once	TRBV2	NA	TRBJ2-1	TGTGCCAGCATGGCCAGGCCCGGGGGCTCCTACAATGAGCAGTTCTTC	CASMARPGGSYNEQFF
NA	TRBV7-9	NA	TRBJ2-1	TGTGCCAGCAGCTTAACTCAGGGGATGAATGAGCAGTTCTTC	CASSLTQGMNEQFF
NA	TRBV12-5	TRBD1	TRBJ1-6	TGTGCTAGTGGTTTGGTAAGGGGACAGGGCTCGACTCTTTATTCACCCCTCCACTTT	CASGLVRGQGSTLYSPLHF
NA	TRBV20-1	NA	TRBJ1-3	TGCAGTGAGCCCTCTGGAAACACCATATATTTT	CSEPSGNTIYF
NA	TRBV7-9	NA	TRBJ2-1	TGTGCCAGCAGCTTAGGCGGGGAGATCTTC	CASSLGGEIF
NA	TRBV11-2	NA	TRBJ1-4	TGTGCCAGCCGAAAACCTGGTAGTGAAAAACTGTTTTTT	CASRKPGSEKLFF
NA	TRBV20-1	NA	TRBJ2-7	TGCAGTGCTAGTGGGAACCCGGACGAGCAGTACTTC	CSASGNPDEQYF
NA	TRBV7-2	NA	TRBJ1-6	TGTGCCAGCAGCTTATGGAATTCACCCCTCCACTTT	CASSLWNSPLHF
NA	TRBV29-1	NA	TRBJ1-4	TGCAGCGTTGAGGTCGGCAGGGAGGGTGAAAAACTGTTTTTT	CSVEVGREGEKLFF